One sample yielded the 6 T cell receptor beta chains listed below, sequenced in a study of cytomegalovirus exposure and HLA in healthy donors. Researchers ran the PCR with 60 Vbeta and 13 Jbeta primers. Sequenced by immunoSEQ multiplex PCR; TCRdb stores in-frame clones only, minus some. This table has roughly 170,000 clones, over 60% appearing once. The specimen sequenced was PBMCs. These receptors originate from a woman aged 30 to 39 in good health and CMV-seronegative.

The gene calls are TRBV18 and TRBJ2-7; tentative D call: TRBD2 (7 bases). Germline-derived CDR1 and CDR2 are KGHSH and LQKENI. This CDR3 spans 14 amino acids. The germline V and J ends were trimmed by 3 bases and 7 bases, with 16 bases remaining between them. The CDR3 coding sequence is TGTGCCAGCTCACCTCCGGGGGGCCGTCGGGAGCAGTACTTC. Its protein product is CASSPPGGRREQYF.

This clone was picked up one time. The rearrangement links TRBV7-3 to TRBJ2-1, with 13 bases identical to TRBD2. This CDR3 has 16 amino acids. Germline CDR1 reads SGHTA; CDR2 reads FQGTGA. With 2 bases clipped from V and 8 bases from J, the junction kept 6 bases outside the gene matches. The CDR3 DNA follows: TGTGCCAGCAGCTTATGGACTAGCGGGAGATTGCATGAGCAGTTCTTC. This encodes CASSLWTSGRLHEQFF. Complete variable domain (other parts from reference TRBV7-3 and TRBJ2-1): GAGVSQTPSNKVTEKGKYVELRCDPISGHTALYWYRQSLGQGPEFLIYFQGTGAADDSGLPNDRFFAVRPEGSVSTLKIQRTERGDSAVYLCASSLWTSGRLHEQFFGPGTRLTVL.

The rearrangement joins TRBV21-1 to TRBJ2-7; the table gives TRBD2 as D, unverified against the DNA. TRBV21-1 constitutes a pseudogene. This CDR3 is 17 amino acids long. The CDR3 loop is CASSKGPPGTRDYEQYF. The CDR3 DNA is TGTGCCAGCAGCAAAGGCCCTCCCGGGACTCGAGACTACGAGCAGTACTTC.

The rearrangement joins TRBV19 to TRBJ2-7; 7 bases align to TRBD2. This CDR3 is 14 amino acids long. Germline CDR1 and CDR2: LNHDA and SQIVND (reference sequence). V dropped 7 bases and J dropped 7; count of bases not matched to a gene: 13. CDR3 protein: CASMQDPGRGEQYF. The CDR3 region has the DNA TGTGCCAGTATGCAGGATCCGGGGCGGGGGGAGCAGTACTTC.

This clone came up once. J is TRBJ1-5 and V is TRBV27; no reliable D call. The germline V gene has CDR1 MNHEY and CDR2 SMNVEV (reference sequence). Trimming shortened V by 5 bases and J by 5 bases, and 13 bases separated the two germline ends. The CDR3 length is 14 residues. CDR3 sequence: CASSARVDYQPQHF. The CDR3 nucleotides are TGTGCCAGCAGTGCGCGGGTTGACTATCAGCCCCAGCATTTT.

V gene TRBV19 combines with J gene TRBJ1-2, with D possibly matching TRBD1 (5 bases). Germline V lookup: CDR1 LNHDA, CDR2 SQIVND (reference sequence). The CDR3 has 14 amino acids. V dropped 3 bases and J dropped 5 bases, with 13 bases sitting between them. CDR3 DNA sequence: TGTGCCAGTAGTATCCCCGGACATTTATATGGCTACACCTTC. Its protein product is CASSIPGHLYGYTF. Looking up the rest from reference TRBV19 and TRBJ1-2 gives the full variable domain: DGGITQSPKYLFRKEGQNVTLSCEQNLNHDAMYWYRQDPGQGLRLIYYSQIVNDFQKGDIAEGYSVSREKKESFPLTVTSAQKNPTAFYLCASSIPGHLYGYTFGSGTRLTVV.